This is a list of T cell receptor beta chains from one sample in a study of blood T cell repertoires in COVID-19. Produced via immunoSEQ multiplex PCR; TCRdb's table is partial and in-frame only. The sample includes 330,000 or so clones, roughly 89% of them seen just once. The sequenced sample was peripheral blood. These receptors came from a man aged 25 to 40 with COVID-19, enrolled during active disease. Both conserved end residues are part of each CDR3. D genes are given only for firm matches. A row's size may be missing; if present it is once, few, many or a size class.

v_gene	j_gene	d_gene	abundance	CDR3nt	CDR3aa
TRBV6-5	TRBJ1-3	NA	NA	TGTGCCAGCACCCTGAGGACTGCCGCGGGAAACACCATATATTTT	CASTLRTAAGNTIYF
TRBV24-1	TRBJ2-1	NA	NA	TGTGCCACCTCCCGGGGCAATGAGCAGTTCTTC	CATSRGNEQFF
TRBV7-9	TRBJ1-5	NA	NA	TGTGCCAGCAGTAATTACAATCAGCCCCAGCATTTT	CASSNYNQPQHF
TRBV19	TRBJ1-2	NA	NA	TGTGCCAGTAGTACCCTGGGACTGGGCTATGGCTACACCTTC	CASSTLGLGYGYTF
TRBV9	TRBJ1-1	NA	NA	TGTGCCAGCAGCGTATTCGGGACATTGAACACTGAAGCTTTCTTT	CASSVFGTLNTEAFF
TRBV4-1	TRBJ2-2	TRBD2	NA	TGCGCCAGCAGCCTAGCGGGCGGGGAGCTGTTTTTT	CASSLAGGELFF
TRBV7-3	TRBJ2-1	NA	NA	TGTGCCAGCAGCTGGGACATCCGGGGAATTGGCAATGAGCAGTTCTTC	CASSWDIRGIGNEQFF
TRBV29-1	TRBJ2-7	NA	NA	TGCAGCGTTGCGGGATTGCTCTACGAGCAGTACTTC	CSVAGLLYEQYF
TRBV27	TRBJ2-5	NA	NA	TGTGCCAGCAGTCGCCGGGGTGTCATCCAAGAGACCCAGTACTTC	CASSRRGVIQETQYF
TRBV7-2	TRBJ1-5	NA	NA	TGTGCCAGCAGCCTGGGGGGAGTTTCACATCAGCCCCAGCATTTT	CASSLGGVSHQPQHF
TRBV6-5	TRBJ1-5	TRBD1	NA	TGTGCCAGCATCTTAGACAGGGGCCCATTCACGCCCCAGCATTTT	CASILDRGPFTPQHF
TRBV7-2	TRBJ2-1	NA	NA	TGTGCCAGCAGACCAGCGGCCAATGAGCAGTTCTTC	CASRPAANEQFF
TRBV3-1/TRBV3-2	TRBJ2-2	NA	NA	TGTGCCAGCAGCCTCTCAGGGTCCGGGGAGCTGTTTTTT	CASSLSGSGELFF
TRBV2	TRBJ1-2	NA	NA	TGTGCCAGTCGGGACACCAACTATGGCTACACCTTC	CASRDTNYGYTF
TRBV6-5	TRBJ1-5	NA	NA	TGTGCCAGCAGTTACGACACCACCGGTTCTCAGCCCCAGCATTTT	CASSYDTTGSQPQHF
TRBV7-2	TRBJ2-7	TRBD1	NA	TGTGCCAGCAGCTTAGCCAGGGGGCTTAACTACGAGCAGTACTTC	CASSLARGLNYEQYF
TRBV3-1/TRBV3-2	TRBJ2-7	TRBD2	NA	TGTGCCAGCAGCTTCCTGACTAGCGGAGACTCCTACGAGCAGTACTTC	CASSFLTSGDSYEQYF
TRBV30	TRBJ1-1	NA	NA	TGTGCCTGGAGTGTAAGAGGGAACACTGAAGCTTTCTTT	CAWSVRGNTEAFF
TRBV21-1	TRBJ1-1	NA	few	TGTGCCAGCAGCAAGTTTACAGGGTTGAACACTGAAGCTTTCTTT	CASSKFTGLNTEAFF
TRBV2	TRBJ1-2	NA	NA	TGTGCCAGCAGTGAGGGGGCCGGGGTGAACTATGGCTACACCTTC	CASSEGAGVNYGYTF
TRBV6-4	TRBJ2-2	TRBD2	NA	TGTGCCAGCAGTGAGACGGGAGGAACAAACACCGGGGAGCTGTTTTTT	CASSETGGTNTGELFF
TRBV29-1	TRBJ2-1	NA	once	TGCAGCGGGACTTCAGGGGCCAGCTCCTACAATGAGCAGTTCTTC	CSGTSGASSYNEQFF
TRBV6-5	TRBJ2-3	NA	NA	TGTGCCAGCAGTTACGGCGGGTCAGGCTACACAGATACGCAGTATTTT	CASSYGGSGYTDTQYF
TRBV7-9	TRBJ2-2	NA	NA	TGTGCCAGCAGCTGGGGCCGCGGGGTTGCGCCCGGGGAGCTGTTTTTT	CASSWGRGVAPGELFF
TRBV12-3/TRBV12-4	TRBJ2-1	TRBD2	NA	TGTGCCAGCAGTTTAGTGCTAGCGGGAGAGCAGTTCTTC	CASSLVLAGEQFF
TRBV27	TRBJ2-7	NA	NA	TGTGCCAGCAGTTTATCGAAAGGCCGCACGGGGCAGTACTTC	CASSLSKGRTGQYF
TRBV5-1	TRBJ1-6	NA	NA	TGCGCCAGCAGCTTGGTTGGAGGGGCCGATTCACCCCTCCACTTT	CASSLVGGADSPLHF
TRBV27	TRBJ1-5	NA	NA	TGTGCCAGCAGTGCCTATAGCAATCAGCCCCAGCATTTT	CASSAYSNQPQHF
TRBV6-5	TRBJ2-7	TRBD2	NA	TGTGCCAGCAGTTACCTCAGCGGGGGTACCGACGAGCAGTACTTC	CASSYLSGGTDEQYF
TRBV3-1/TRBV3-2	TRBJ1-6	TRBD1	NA	TGTGCCAGCAGCCCAACGACAGGGGCGTATAATTCACCCCTCCACTTT	CASSPTTGAYNSPLHF
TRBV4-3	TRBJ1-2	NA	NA	TGCGCCAGCAGCCAAGCCCTAGGTAACTATGGCTACACCTTC	CASSQALGNYGYTF
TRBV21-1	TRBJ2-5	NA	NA	TGTGCCAGCAGCAAATGCGATTTGAAAGGACTGATAAAAGAGACCCAGTACTTC	CASSKCDLKGLIKETQYF
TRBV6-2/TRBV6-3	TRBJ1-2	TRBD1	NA	TGTGCCAGCAGTCGGACAGGGTCTAACTATGGCTACACCTTC	CASSRTGSNYGYTF
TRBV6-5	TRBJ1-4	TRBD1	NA	TGTGCCAGCTGGAGGGGGCGCTTTCAGGAAAAACTGTTTTTT	CASWRGRFQEKLFF
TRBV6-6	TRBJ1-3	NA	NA	TGTGCCAGCAGTTACTCGAGCCAGGGTGCGGGAAACACCATATATTTT	CASSYSSQGAGNTIYF
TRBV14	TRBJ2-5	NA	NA	TGTGCCAGCAGGCCAACGGGGTCGGGGACCCAGTACTTC	CASRPTGSGTQYF
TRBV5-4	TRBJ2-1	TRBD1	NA	TGTGCCAGCAGCGTACCGGGACAGGGCTTCTATGAGCAGTTCTTC	CASSVPGQGFYEQFF
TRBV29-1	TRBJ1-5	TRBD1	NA	TGCAGCGCCGGAACAGGGGTAGGTCAGCCCCAGCATTTT	CSAGTGVGQPQHF
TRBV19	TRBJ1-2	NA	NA	TGTGCCAGTACCCCCGGGAGGGGGGACTATGGCTACACCTTC	CASTPGRGDYGYTF
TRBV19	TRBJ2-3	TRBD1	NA	TGTGCCAGTAGTGACAGGGGGCGCACAGATACGCAGTATTTT	CASSDRGRTDTQYF
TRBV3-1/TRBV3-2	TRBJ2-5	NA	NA	TGTGCCAGCAGGTCAATCCAGGAGACCCAGTACTTC	CASRSIQETQYF
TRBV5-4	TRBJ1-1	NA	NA	TGTGCCAGCAGCCGTGAGGGTGGATCGAACACTGAAGCTTTCTTT	CASSREGGSNTEAFF
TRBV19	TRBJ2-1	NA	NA	TGTGCCAGTAGTATGACTAACTACAATGAGCAGTTCTTC	CASSMTNYNEQFF
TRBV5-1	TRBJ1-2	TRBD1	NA	TGCGCCAGCAGCTTGGGACAGGGGGAAAGTGGCTACACCTTC	CASSLGQGESGYTF